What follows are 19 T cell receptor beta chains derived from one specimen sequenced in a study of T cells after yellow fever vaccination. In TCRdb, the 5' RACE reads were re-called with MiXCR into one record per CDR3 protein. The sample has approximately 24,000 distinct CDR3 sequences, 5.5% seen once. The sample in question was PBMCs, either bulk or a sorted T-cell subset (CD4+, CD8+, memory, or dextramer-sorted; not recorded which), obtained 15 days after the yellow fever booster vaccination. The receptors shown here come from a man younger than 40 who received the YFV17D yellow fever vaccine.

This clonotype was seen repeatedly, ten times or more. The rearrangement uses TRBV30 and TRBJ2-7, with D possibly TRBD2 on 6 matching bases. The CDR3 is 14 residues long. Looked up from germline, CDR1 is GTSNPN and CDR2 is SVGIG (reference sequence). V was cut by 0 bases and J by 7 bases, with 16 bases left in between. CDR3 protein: CAWSVPGSAREQYF. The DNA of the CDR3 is TGTGCCTGGAGTGTACCCGGGAGTGCGAGGGAGCAGTACTTC.

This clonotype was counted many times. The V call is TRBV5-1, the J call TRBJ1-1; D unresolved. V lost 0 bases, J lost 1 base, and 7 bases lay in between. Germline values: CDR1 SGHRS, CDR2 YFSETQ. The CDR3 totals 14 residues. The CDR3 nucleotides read TGCGCCAGCAGCTTGGTAGCGGAGAACACTGAAGCTTTCTTT. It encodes CASSLVAENTEAFF. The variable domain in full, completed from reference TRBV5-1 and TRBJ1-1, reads KAGVTQTPRYLIKTRGQQVTLSCSPISGHRSVSWYQQTPGQGLQFLFEYFSETQRNKGNFPGRFSGRQFSNSRSEMNVSTLELGDSALYLCASSLVAENTEAFFGQGTRLTVV.

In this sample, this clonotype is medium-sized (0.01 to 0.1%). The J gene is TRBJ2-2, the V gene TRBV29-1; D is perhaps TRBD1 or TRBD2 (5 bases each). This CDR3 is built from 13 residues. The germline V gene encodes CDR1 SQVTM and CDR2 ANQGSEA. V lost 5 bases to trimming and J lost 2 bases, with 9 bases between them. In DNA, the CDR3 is TGCAGCGTTAAGGGACCTAACACCGGGGAGCTGTTTTTT. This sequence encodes CSVKGPNTGELFF.

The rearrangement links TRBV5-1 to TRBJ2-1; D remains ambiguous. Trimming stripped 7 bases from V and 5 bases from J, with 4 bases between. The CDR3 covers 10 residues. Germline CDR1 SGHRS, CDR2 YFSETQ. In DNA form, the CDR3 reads TGCGCCAGCGGAAACAATGAGCAGTTCTTC. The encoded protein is CASGNNEQFF.

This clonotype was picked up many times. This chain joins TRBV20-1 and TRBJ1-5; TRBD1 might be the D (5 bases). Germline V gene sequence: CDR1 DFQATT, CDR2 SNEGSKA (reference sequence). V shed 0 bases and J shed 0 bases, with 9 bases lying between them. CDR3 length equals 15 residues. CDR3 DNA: TGCAGTGCTAGAGACAGGGTGAATAGCAATCAGCCCCAGCATTTT. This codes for CSARDRVNSNQPQHF.

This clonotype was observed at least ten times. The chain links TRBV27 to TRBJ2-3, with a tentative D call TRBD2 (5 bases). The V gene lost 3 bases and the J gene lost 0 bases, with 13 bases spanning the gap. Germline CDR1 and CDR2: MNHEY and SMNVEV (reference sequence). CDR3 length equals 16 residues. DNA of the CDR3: TGTGCCAGCAGTTTTATTGGGAGCGGTAGCACAGATACGCAGTATTTT. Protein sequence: CASSFIGSGSTDTQYF.

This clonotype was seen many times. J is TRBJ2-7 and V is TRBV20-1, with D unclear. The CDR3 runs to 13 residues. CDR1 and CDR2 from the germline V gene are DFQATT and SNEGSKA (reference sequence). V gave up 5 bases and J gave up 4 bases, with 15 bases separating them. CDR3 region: CSAPLAPSYEQYF. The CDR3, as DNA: TGCAGTGCTCCTCTGGCCCCATCTTACGAGCAGTACTTC.

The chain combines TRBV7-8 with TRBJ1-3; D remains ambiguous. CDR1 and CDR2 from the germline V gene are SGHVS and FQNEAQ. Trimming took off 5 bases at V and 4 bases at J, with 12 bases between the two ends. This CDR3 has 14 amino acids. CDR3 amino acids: CASSPLTHGNTIYF. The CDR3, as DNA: TGTGCCAGCAGCCCGCTGACACACGGAAACACCATATATTTT. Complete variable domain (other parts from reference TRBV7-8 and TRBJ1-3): GAGVSQSPRYKVAKRGQDVALRCDPISGHVSLFWYQQALGQGPEFLTYFQNEAQLDKSGLPSDRFFAERPEGSVSTLKIQRTQQEDSAVYLCASSPLTHGNTIYFGEGSWLTVV.

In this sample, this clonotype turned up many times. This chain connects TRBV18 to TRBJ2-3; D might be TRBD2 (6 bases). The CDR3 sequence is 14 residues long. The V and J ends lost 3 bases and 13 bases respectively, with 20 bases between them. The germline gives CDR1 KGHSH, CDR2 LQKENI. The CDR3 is CASSPFDTSPLEYF. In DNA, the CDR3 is TGTGCCAGCTCACCCTTCGACACTAGCCCCCTCGAGTATTTT.

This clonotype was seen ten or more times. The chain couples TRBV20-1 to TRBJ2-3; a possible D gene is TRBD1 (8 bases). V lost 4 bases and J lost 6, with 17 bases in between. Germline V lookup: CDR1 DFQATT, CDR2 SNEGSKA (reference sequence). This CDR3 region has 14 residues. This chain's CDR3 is CSAKTGGRGDTQYF. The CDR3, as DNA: TGCAGTGCTAAAACAGGGGGGAGGGGGGATACGCAGTATTTT.

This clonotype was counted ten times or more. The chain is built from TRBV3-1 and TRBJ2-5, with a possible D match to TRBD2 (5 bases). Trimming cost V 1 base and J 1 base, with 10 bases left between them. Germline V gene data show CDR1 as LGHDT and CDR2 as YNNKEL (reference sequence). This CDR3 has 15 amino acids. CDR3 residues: CASSQGVAFQETQYF. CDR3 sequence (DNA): TGTGCCAGCAGCCAAGGGGTAGCGTTCCAAGAGACCCAGTACTTC.

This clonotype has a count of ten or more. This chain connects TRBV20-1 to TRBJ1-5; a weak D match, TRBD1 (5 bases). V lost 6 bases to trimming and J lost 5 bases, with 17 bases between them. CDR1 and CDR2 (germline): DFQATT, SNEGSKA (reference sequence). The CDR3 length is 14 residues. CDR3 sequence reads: CSAPRDGKDQPQHF. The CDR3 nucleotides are TGCAGTGCCCCTAGGGACGGGAAGGATCAGCCCCAGCATTTT.

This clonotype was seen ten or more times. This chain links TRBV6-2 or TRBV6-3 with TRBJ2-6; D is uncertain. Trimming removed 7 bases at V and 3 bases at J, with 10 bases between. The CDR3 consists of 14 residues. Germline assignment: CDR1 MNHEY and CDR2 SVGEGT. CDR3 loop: CASTDQDGANVLTF. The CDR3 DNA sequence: TGTGCCAGCACAGACCAGGATGGGGCCAACGTCCTGACTTTC.

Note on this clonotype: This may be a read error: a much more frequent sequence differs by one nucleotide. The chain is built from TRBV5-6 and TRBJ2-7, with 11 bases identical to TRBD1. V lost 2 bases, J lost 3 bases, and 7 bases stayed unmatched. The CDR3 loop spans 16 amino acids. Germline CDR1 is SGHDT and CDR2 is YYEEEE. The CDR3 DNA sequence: TGTGCCAGCAGCTTCGGACAGGGGGCGGTGGGCTACGAGCAGTACTTC. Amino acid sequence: CASSFGQGAVGYEQYF.

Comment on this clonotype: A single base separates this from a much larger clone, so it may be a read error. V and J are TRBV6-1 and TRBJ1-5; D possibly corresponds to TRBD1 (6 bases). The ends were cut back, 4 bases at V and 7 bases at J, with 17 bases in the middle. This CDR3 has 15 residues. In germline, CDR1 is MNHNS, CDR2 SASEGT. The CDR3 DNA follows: TGTGCCAGCAGTGTCAGGACAGAGGTTTCACAGCCCCAGCATTTT. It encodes CASSVRTEVSQPQHF.

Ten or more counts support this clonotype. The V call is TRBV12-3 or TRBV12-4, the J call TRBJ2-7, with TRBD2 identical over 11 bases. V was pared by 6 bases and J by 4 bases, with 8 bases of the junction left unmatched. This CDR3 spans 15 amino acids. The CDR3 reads CASSPRTSGSYEQYF. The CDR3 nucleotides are TGTGCCAGCAGCCCGAGGACTAGCGGGTCTTACGAGCAGTACTTC.

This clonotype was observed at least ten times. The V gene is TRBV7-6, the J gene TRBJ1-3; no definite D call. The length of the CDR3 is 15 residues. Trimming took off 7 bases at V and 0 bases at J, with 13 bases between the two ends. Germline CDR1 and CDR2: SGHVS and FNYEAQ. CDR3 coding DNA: TGTGCCAGCACCCCTGGGCCAGCCTCTGGAAACACCATATATTTT. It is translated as CASTPGPASGNTIYF.

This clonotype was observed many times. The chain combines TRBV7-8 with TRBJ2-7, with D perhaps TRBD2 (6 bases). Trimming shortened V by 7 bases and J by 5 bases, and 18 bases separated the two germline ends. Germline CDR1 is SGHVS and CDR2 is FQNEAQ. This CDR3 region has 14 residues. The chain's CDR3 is CASTSRGALHEQYF. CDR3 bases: TGTGCCAGCACCTCACGCGGGGCTCTACACGAGCAGTACTTC.

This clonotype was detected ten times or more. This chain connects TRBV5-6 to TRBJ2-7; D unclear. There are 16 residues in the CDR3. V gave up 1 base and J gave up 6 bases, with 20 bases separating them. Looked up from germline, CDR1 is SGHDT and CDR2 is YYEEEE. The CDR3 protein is CASSLSLVRLLGEQYF. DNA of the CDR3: TGTGCCAGCAGCTTGAGTCTCGTGAGATTACTGGGCGAGCAGTACTTC.